This passage covers 10 T cell receptor beta chains from one sample sequenced in a study of cytomegalovirus exposure and HLA in healthy donors. The PCR used 60 Vbeta and 13 Jbeta primers. Clones were sequenced by immunoSEQ multiplex PCR, and TCRdb holds only the in-frame ones, with some missing. The sample has approximately 170,000 clones; about 65% are singletons. The sequenced sample was PBMCs. The source is a girl aged 10-17 years in good health and CMV-seronegative.

This sequence joins TRBV27 and TRBJ1-1; D unresolved. The CDR3 is 14 amino acids. The V end was cut by 2 bases, the J end by 0 bases, with 7 bases between. The germline CDR1 and CDR2 sequences are MNHEY and SMNVEV (reference sequence). The DNA of the CDR3 is TGTGCCAGCAGTTTAGGCAGAATGAACACTGAAGCTTTCTTT. Residues: CASSLGRMNTEAFF.

This clone was detected a few times. V gene TRBV5-1 combines with J gene TRBJ1-5; weak D call: TRBD1 (5 bases). The germline gives CDR1 SGHRS, CDR2 YFSETQ. CDR3 length: 15 residues. V dropped 4 bases and J dropped 7 bases, with 18 bases sitting between them. CDR3 coding DNA: TGCGCCAGCAGCGCGTGGCCTGGCGGGGACCAGCCCCAGCATTTT. Translation gives CASSAWPGGDQPQHF.

As to this clone: The junction departs from the called germline gene at one end, perhaps through a read error. This chain links TRBV7-7 with TRBJ2-3; the D is unclear. This CDR3 has 13 residues. The germline CDR1 and CDR2 sequences are SSHAT and FNYEAQ (reference sequence). The CDR3 DNA sequence: TGTGCTAGCAGCTTAGGATCCGCGGATACGCAGTATTTT. This gives the protein CASSLGSADTQYF.

As to this clone: Other DNA sequences in the same sample also yield this CDR3. This chain uses TRBV6-1 with TRBJ1-4; TRBD1 agrees at 8 bases. There are 15 residues in the CDR3. Germline V gives CDR1 MNHNS, CDR2 SASEGT. The V segment lost 4 bases and the J segment 5 bases; nucleotides outside the gene matches: 6. CDR3 in amino acids: CASSGDRGGNEKLFF. The DNA of the CDR3 is TGTGCCAGCAGTGGAGACAGGGGTGGGAATGAAAAACTGTTTTTT.

This clone showed up just a few times. This sequence joins TRBV9 and TRBJ2-2, with 11 bases fitting TRBD2. CDR1 and CDR2 from the germline V gene are SGDLS and YYNGEE. Losses at the gene ends were 3 bases for V and 2 bases for J; bases not matched to a gene: 6. This CDR3 is built from 17 residues. The CDR3 sequence: CASSGTSGGLNTGELFF. The CDR3, as DNA: TGTGCCAGCAGCGGAACTAGCGGGGGTCTTAACACCGGGGAGCTGTTTTTT.

Turning to this clone: Additional DNA sequences in this sample encode the identical CDR3. V gene TRBV27 combines with J gene TRBJ1-6; perhaps TRBD1 as D (5 bases). Trimming cost V 2 bases and J 3 bases, with 5 bases left between them. This CDR3 spans 14 amino acids. The germline V gene has CDR1 MNHEY and CDR2 SMNVEV (reference sequence). As DNA, the CDR3 is TGTGCCAGCAGTTTAAGGGGCTATAATTCACCCCTCCACTTT. Translation gives CASSLRGYNSPLHF.

Worth noting for this clone: Sequence at one end of the junction differs from germline and may be a read error. This chain uses TRBV19 with TRBJ2-1; TRBD2 matches 10 bases. Germline values: CDR1 LNHDA, CDR2 SQIVND (reference sequence). This CDR3 comprises 16 residues. CDR3 DNA: TGCGCCAGTAGCCGGTTAATGAGCGGGGGGGTCCATGAGCAGTTCTTC. This gives the protein CASSRLMSGGVHEQFF.

V is TRBV5-1 and J is TRBJ1-2; a weak D match, TRBD1 (5 bases). CDR3 length: 15 amino acids. Trimming took off 4 bases at V and 1 base at J, with 14 bases between the two ends. CDR1 is SGHRS and CDR2 is YFSETQ in the germline V gene. CDR3 sequence reads: CASSRGTGDNYGYTF. DNA for the CDR3: TGCGCCAGCAGCCGAGGGACGGGGGATAACTATGGCTACACCTTC.

This clone was detected only a few times. The J gene is TRBJ2-3, the V gene TRBV5-1; 7 bases map to TRBD2. J gave up 2 bases and V 4 bases, and 10 bases lay outside the gene matches. CDR3 size: 16 residues. The germline V gene has CDR1 SGHRS and CDR2 YFSETQ. CDR3 in amino acids: CASSPWGGSHTDTQYF. CDR3 DNA sequence: TGCGCCAGCAGCCCTTGGGGCGGGAGTCACACAGATACGCAGTATTTT.

This clone has only a few counts. The chain combines TRBV9 with TRBJ1-1; no definite D call. Germline CDR1 reads SGDLS; CDR2 reads YYNGEE. CDR3 length: 12 residues. Trimming pared 0 bases from V and 8 bases from J, leaving 8 bases between. DNA of the CDR3: TGTGCCAGCAGCGTAGACGGGGTAGAAGCTTTCTTT. Protein: CASSVDGVEAFF.